The next 18 T cell receptor beta chains were all read from a single sample in a study of cytomegalovirus exposure and HLA in healthy donors (TCRdb year 2017). Libraries came from the immunoSEQ multiplex PCR assay. A mixture of 60 forward primers for TCR Vbeta segments and 13 reverse primers for TCR Jbeta segments was used in the multiplex PCR. TCRdb took this table from immuneACCESS and kept in-frame rearrangements with V and J called. Such tables lack part of the clones; where checked against another copy, unresolved V genes explain under half of the gap, and the rest is unexplained. Present in this sample are 100,000 or so clones, about an eighth of which were seen just once. The ten largest clonotypes hold approximately 15% of the sample. Specimen: PBMCs. Receptors were obtained from a man aged 40-55 years in good health and CMV-seropositive.

This clone was counted a few times. V gene TRBV4-2 combines with J gene TRBJ1-1; D remains ambiguous. Germline V gives CDR1 LGHNA, CDR2 YNFKEQ. V was shortened by 0 bases and J by 3 bases, with 11 bases between the two germline ends. CDR3 length: 15 residues. The CDR3 nucleotides read TGTGCCAGCAGCCAAGATCAAAGAGAGGACACTGAAGCTTTCTTT. Its translation is CASSQDQREDTEAFF.

V and J are TRBV30 and TRBJ1-5, with D unclear. Trimming shortened V by 0 bases and J by 6 bases, and 12 bases separated the two germline ends. Germline CDR1 and CDR2: GTSNPN and SVGIG (reference sequence). This CDR3 region has 14 residues. The DNA for the CDR3 is TGTGCCTGGAGTGTAGGAGTAGGTGGTCAGCCCCAGCATTTT. It yields the protein CAWSVGVGGQPQHF. Complete variable domain (other parts from reference TRBV30 and TRBJ1-5): SQTIHQWPATLVQPVGSPLSLECTVEGTSNPNLYWYRQAAGRGLQLLFYSVGIGQISSEVPQNLSASRPQDRQFILSSKKLLLSDSGFYLCAWSVGVGGQPQHFGDGTRLSIL.

The V and J genes are TRBV5-1 and TRBJ1-4; 7 bases fit TRBD1. J gave up 8 bases and V 4 bases, and 11 bases lay outside the gene matches. The CDR3 runs 15 residues. Germline CDR1 and CDR2: SGHRS and YFSETQ. The CDR3: CASSPHRGVSEKLFF. DNA for the CDR3: TGCGCCAGCAGCCCGCACAGGGGCGTTAGCGAAAAACTGTTTTTT.

This clone was recorded a few times. The V gene is TRBV4-3, the J gene TRBJ2-3; 7 bases match TRBD1. Germline V gives CDR1 LGHNA, CDR2 YSLEER. V shed 2 bases, J shed 0 bases, and the junction held 8 bases outside the gene matches. CDR3 length: 17 residues. The CDR3 region has the DNA TGCGCCAGCAGCCAACGAGGGGGCAGCTTTAGCACAGATACGCAGTATTTT. This codes for CASSQRGGSFSTDTQYF.

This clone has just a few counts. This specimen includes other DNA sequences encoding the same CDR3. This chain connects TRBV5-1 to TRBJ2-1, with 10 bases lining up with TRBD2. The CDR3 contains 14 residues. Germline lookup yields CDR1 SGHRS and CDR2 YFSETQ. The V gene end was trimmed by 6 bases and the J gene end by 7 bases; junction bases not matched to a gene: 7. CDR3 residues: CASTPGLANNEQFF. CDR3 bases: TGCGCCAGCACGCCGGGACTAGCGAATAATGAGCAGTTCTTC.

The chain has TRBV5-1 and TRBJ1-1; D is ambiguous. CDR1 and CDR2 from the germline V gene are SGHRS and YFSETQ. Trimming removed 1 base at V and 0 bases at J, with 7 bases between. This CDR3 comprises 14 residues. The CDR3 region is CASSLTDMNTEAFF. The DNA of the CDR3 is TGCGCCAGCAGCTTGACAGACATGAACACTGAAGCTTTCTTT.

This chain uses TRBV5-1 with TRBJ2-3, with D possibly matching TRBD2 (6 bases). The CDR3 length is 17 residues. Trimming stripped 0 bases from V and 6 bases from J, with 20 bases between. The V gene's germline CDR1 is SGHRS and CDR2 YFSETQ. This chain's CDR3 is CASSLASILARPDTQYF. Written as DNA, the CDR3 is TGCGCCAGCAGCTTGGCCTCTATACTAGCCCGCCCCGATACGCAGTATTTT. The entire variable domain, with the rest obtained from reference TRBV5-1 and TRBJ2-3, is as follows: KAGVTQTPRYLIKTRGQQVTLSCSPISGHRSVSWYQQTPGQGLQFLFEYFSETQRNKGNFPGRFSGRQFSNSRSEMNVSTLELGDSALYLCASSLASILARPDTQYFGPGTRLTVL.

In DNA form, the CDR3 reads TGTGCCAGCAGCCGAGGGGGGGCGCAAGAAAAACTGTTTTTT. Amino acids: CASSRGGAQEKLFF. The J gene is TRBJ1-4, the V gene TRBV28; the D gene is possibly TRBD1 (6 bases). This CDR3 is built from 14 residues. CDR1 is MDHEN, CDR2 SYDVKM, per germline. Trimming cost V 6 bases and J 8 bases, with 16 bases left between them.

This clone has only a few counts. The chain has TRBV19 and TRBJ1-2; 7 bases match TRBD1. Germline V gene lookup returns CDR1 LNHDA and CDR2 SQIVND (reference sequence). After removal of 5 bases from V and 7 bases from J, the junction contained 7 bases not matched to a gene. The CDR3 contains 13 residues. The CDR3 protein is CASSQQGRGGYTF. CDR3 coding DNA: TGTGCCAGTAGTCAACAGGGGCGGGGTGGCTACACCTTC. The full variable domain, in which reference TRBV19 and TRBJ1-2 provide the parts outside the CDR3, is DGGITQSPKYLFRKEGQNVTLSCEQNLNHDAMYWYRQDPGQGLRLIYYSQIVNDFQKGDIAEGYSVSREKKESFPLTVTSAQKNPTAFYLCASSQQGRGGYTFGSGTRLTVV.

This clone was picked up a small number of times. This chain connects TRBV9 to TRBJ2-1; 9 bases match TRBD1. Germline-derived CDR1 and CDR2 are SGDLS and YYNGEE. The V and J ends lost 1 base and 8 bases, in that order; junction bases with no gene match: 4. The CDR3 sequence is 14 residues long. CDR3 nucleotides: TGTGCCAGCAGCGTATTACAGGGGGCCGATGAGCAGTTCTTC. Amino acid sequence: CASSVLQGADEQFF.

In this sample, this clone turned up a few times. V is TRBV13 and J is TRBJ2-5; TRBD2 matches at 14 bases. Germline CDR1 reads PRHDT; CDR2 reads FYEKMQ (reference sequence). This CDR3 is 17 amino acids long. J gave up 4 bases and V 5 bases, and 9 bases lay outside the gene matches. Here the CDR3 DNA reads TGTGCCAGCAGCCGACGCGGGACTAGCGGGAGCAGAGAGACCCAGTACTTC. Protein: CASSRRGTSGSRETQYF.

This clone was observed a handful of times. This chain joins TRBV5-5 and TRBJ2-2, with TRBD1 identical over 7 bases. The CDR3 is 14 residues long. Trimming took 3 bases from V and 8 from J; bases not matched to a gene: 7. Germline V gives CDR1 SGHKS, CDR2 YYEKEE (reference sequence). CDR3 nucleotide sequence: TGTGCCAGCAGCTCCGAAGACAGGGTTGGGGAGCTGTTTTTT. It codes for CASSSEDRVGELFF.

This clone was seen only a few times. The gene calls are TRBV5-1 and TRBJ1-3; 7 bases align to TRBD1. CDR1 SGHRS and CDR2 YFSETQ come from the germline V gene. The CDR3 sequence is 16 residues long. The V gene end was trimmed by 4 bases and the J gene end by 0 bases; junction bases not matched to a gene: 7. In DNA form, the CDR3 reads TGCGCCAGCAGCCCTGGACAGGAGAGCTCTGGAAACACCATATATTTT. This encodes CASSPGQESSGNTIYF.

There are a few counts of this clone. The chain is built from TRBV2 and TRBJ1-5; possibly TRBD1 for D (5 bases). Looked up from germline, CDR1 is SNHLY and CDR2 is FYNNEI. CDR3 length: 14 residues. V dropped 4 bases and J dropped 1 base, with 8 bases sitting between them. CDR3 DNA sequence: TGTGCCAGCAGTGTCCGGGGGAGCAATCAGCCCCAGCATTTT. This translates into CASSVRGSNQPQHF.

The chain combines TRBV6-4 with TRBJ2-1; D may be TRBD2 (6 bases). V shed 2 bases and J shed 2 bases, with 10 bases lying between them. The CDR3 has 15 amino acids. Germline V gene lookup returns CDR1 MRHNA and CDR2 SNTAGT. CDR3 bases: TGTGCCAGCAGTGACATCCAGCGGGCCTACAATGAGCAGTTCTTC. Residues: CASSDIQRAYNEQFF.

This clone has only a few counts. In nucleotides, the CDR3 is TGTGCCAGCAGCTTCGGGTCCAGCTCCTACAATGAGCAGTTCTTC. It encodes CASSFGSSSYNEQFF. The chain carries TRBV7-9 and TRBJ2-1; D unclear. V dropped 3 bases and J dropped 0 bases, with 9 bases sitting between them. The length of the CDR3 is 15 residues. Per the germline V gene, CDR1 is SEHNR and CDR2 is FQNEAQ (reference sequence).

The chain joins TRBV11-2 to TRBJ2-5, with D hard to call. V lost 0 bases to trimming and J lost 0 bases, with 14 bases between them. Germline CDR1 is SGHAT and CDR2 is FQNNGV. The CDR3 totals 17 residues. CDR3 DNA: TGTGCCAGCAGCTTAGACCCCAACTCCTTGTACCAAGAGACCCAGTACTTC. This sequence encodes CASSLDPNSLYQETQYF.

This chain uses TRBV5-6 with TRBJ1-2; D not resolved. The germline V gene encodes CDR1 SGHDT and CDR2 YYEEEE. This CDR3 spans 14 amino acids. The V end lost 2 bases, the J end lost 0 bases, and 8 bases lay between the germline ends. CDR3 residues: CASSFGGTNYGYTF. The CDR3 bases are TGTGCCAGCAGCTTTGGCGGAACTAACTATGGCTACACCTTC.